This T cell receptor beta chain was obtained from a study of tumor and adjacent non-tumor tissue in lung cancer. In the study overall: Patients were aged roughly 31 to 76, fewer than twelve men and 4 to 6 women, stage I to III.

With regard to this clonotype: Antigen specificity is unknown.

Three rounds of nested PCR, following a modified ARM-PCR protocol, produced the TCRbeta library. TCRdb reprocessed the multiplex PCR reads with MiXCR, giving one entry per CDR3 protein. The data contain about 200,000 distinct CDR3 sequences, about two thirds of them singletons. This CDR3 comprises 16 residues. Germline V gives CDR1 DFQATT, CDR2 SNEGSKA (reference sequence). V was clipped by 5 bases and J by 1 base; unmatched bases: 7. Points from the study as a whole: Top 100 clones took a larger repertoire share in normal lung. Compared with tumor, normal lung showed significantly lower TCR diversity.

The template was RNA from unsorted bulk tissue. The rearrangement links TRBV20-1 to TRBJ2-1; 11 bases are a match to TRBD2. The clonotype was recovered from a man in his 60s with non-small cell lung cancer. The sequenced sample consisted of lung tumor tissue. The CDR3 region has the DNA TGCAGTGCTGAAACTAGCGGGAGTTTTTCCTACAATGAGCAGTTCTTC. Translation: CSAETSGSFSYNEQFF.